These T cell receptor beta chains were read from a single sample in a study of blood T cell repertoires in COVID-19. Sequenced by immunoSEQ multiplex PCR; TCRdb stores in-frame clones only, minus some. The sample lists some 180,000 clones; 84% were seen once. Input material: peripheral blood. The receptors derive from a woman older than 75 with COVID-19, enrolled during active disease. CDR3s include the opening cysteine and the closing phenylalanine or tryptophan. D genes are given only for firm matches. The size entry is marked missing in some rows and otherwise reads once, few, many or a size class.

clone_size	d_call	v_call	j_call	cdr3_aa	cdr3_nt
NA	TRBD1	TRBV5-1	TRBJ1-4	CASSLQGAKDEKLFF	TGCGCCAGCAGCTTACAGGGGGCGAAGGATGAAAAACTGTTTTTT
few	NA	TRBV6-2/TRBV6-3	TRBJ2-7	CASSYLQVPSSYEQYF	TGTGCCAGCAGTTACCTACAGGTTCCGAGCTCCTACGAGCAGTACTTC
NA	TRBD1	TRBV19	TRBJ1-5	CASSTHGTGDIQPQHF	TGTGCCAGTAGTACCCACGGGACAGGAGACATTCAGCCCCAGCATTTT
NA	TRBD1	TRBV7-2	TRBJ2-1	CASSLQGEGLWQFF	TGTGCCAGCAGCCTCCAGGGGGAAGGATTGTGGCAGTTCTTC
once	TRBD2	TRBV28	TRBJ2-7	CASSFLAGPLEQYF	TGTGCCAGCAGTTTCTTAGCGGGACCCCTGGAGCAGTACTTC
NA	NA	TRBV30	TRBJ1-1	CAWSVRGIANTEAFF	TGTGCCTGGAGTGTACGGGGGATTGCGAACACTGAAGCTTTCTTT
NA	NA	TRBV3-1/TRBV3-2	TRBJ1-1	CASSQEGGLSGWTEAFF	TGTGCCAGCAGCCAAGAGGGGGGTTTATCTGGCTGGACTGAAGCTTTCTTT
once	TRBD2	TRBV11-2	TRBJ2-7	CASSTRLARSSYEQYF	TGTGCCAGCAGCACTCGACTAGCGAGGAGCTCCTACGAGCAGTACTTC
NA	TRBD1	TRBV4-3	TRBJ1-2	CASSQVGRGRGYTF	TGCGCCAGCAGCCAAGTCGGCAGGGGGAGAGGCTACACCTTC
NA	TRBD1	TRBV6-5	TRBJ2-2	CASSFGTQGTGELFF	TGTGCCAGCAGTTTCGGGACACAGGGGACCGGGGAGCTGTTTTTT
NA	NA	TRBV7-3	TRBJ1-2	CASSLKGVTGYTF	TGTGCCAGCAGCTTAAAAGGGGTCACTGGCTACACCTTC
NA	NA	TRBV7-3	TRBJ1-2	CASSLGPGNYGYTF	TGTGCCAGCAGCCTCGGACCGGGGAACTATGGCTACACCTTC
NA	TRBD2	TRBV5-1	TRBJ2-3	CASSPLAASTDTQYF	TGCGCCAGCAGCCCACTAGCGGCTAGCACAGATACGCAGTATTTT
NA	TRBD1	TRBV10-3	TRBJ2-3	CAISVDRLGLDF	TGTGCCATCAGTGTGGACAGGCTGGGCTTGGATTTT
NA	NA	TRBV28	TRBJ2-7	CASSRADTKYEQYF	TGTGCCAGCAGCCGGGCGGACACCAAATACGAGCAGTACTTC
NA	TRBD1	TRBV18	TRBJ2-4	CASSPLRDSLGAKNIQYF	TGTGCCAGCTCACCCCTCCGGGACAGCCTGGGGGCCAAAAACATTCAGTACTTC
NA	TRBD1	TRBV7-9	TRBJ2-7	CASSPPAGTASYEQYF	TGTGCCAGCAGCCCTCCAGCCGGGACAGCCTCCTACGAGCAGTACTTC
NA	NA	TRBV2	TRBJ2-3	CASSPGQDTQYF	TGTGCCAGCAGCCCTGGACAAGATACGCAGTATTTT
NA	NA	TRBV7-3	TRBJ1-6	CASSSQNSPLHF	TGTGCCAGCAGCTCACAGAATTCACCCCTCCACTTT
few	TRBD2	TRBV4-1	TRBJ2-1	CASSPGSSGSSYNEQFF	TGCGCCAGCAGCCCAGGGTCTAGCGGGAGCTCCTACAATGAGCAGTTCTTC
NA	TRBD1	TRBV19	TRBJ2-7	CASRDPGTGGYEQYF	TGTGCCAGTAGAGACCCCGGGACAGGGGGTTACGAGCAGTACTTC
NA	TRBD1	TRBV7-9	TRBJ1-1	CASRRTGGTEAFF	TGTGCCAGCAGAAGGACAGGGGGCACTGAAGCTTTCTTT
NA	NA	TRBV30	TRBJ1-3	CARTVSSGNTIYF	TGTGCCCGGACAGTCAGCTCTGGAAACACCATATATTTT
NA	TRBD1	TRBV12-5	TRBJ1-2	CASGLVLGGDGYTF	TGTGCTAGTGGTTTGGTACTAGGGGGCGATGGCTACACCTTC
NA	TRBD2	TRBV18	TRBJ2-6	CASSPAGAGANVLTF	TGTGCCAGCTCACCAGCGGGAGCTGGGGCCAACGTCCTGACTTTC
NA	NA	TRBV10-3	TRBJ1-3	CAISDKTETGNTIYF	TGTGCCATCAGTGATAAGACTGAGACTGGAAACACCATATATTTT
few	NA	TRBV6-6	TRBJ1-1	CASNQRSGGTEAFF	TGTGCCAGCAATCAACGGTCCGGGGGTACTGAAGCTTTCTTT
NA	TRBD2	TRBV7-3	TRBJ2-3	CASSQGSGRTDTQYF	TGTGCCAGCAGCCAGGGTAGCGGGCGCACAGATACGCAGTATTTT
once	NA	TRBV2	TRBJ2-1	CASSVGLRSLRGNEQFF	TGTGCCAGCAGTGTCGGATTAAGGAGTTTACGAGGCAATGAGCAGTTCTTC
NA	NA	TRBV7-2	TRBJ2-2	CASSLITGPTGELFF	TGTGCCAGCAGCTTAATAACAGGGCCCACCGGGGAGCTGTTTTTT
few	TRBD1	TRBV6-6	TRBJ2-7	CASSRHPDRGTPEQYF	TGTGCCAGCAGTCGACACCCAGACAGGGGAACACCCGAGCAGTACTTC
NA	NA	TRBV19	TRBJ1-1	CASSRTVTSLNTEAFF	TGTGCCAGTAGCCGTACAGTGACATCCTTGAACACTGAAGCTTTCTTT
NA	NA	TRBV19	TRBJ1-2	CASSPGFWFFSGGYTF	TGTGCCAGTAGTCCGGGGTTTTGGTTTTTTTCCGGTGGCTACACCTTC
NA	TRBD2	TRBV7-3	TRBJ2-3	CASSSPPGGSGGLYF	TGTGCCAGCAGCAGTCCCCCCGGGGGTAGCGGGGGGCTGTATTTT
NA	NA	TRBV2	TRBJ2-7	CASLATGFEQYF	TGTGCCAGCCTCGCTACAGGGTTTGAGCAGTACTTC
NA	TRBD1	TRBV9	TRBJ2-7	CASSARDRPYEQYF	TGTGCCAGCAGCGCCCGGGACAGGCCCTACGAGCAGTACTTC
NA	NA	TRBV19	TRBJ2-3	CASSMGGGFTDTQYF	TGTGCCAGTAGTATGGGCGGAGGATTCACAGATACGCAGTATTTT
NA	TRBD1	TRBV29-1	TRBJ2-3	CSAWDRGSTDTQYF	TGCAGCGCCTGGGACAGGGGAAGCACAGATACGCAGTATTTT
NA	NA	TRBV4-3	TRBJ2-3	CASSPSARGTDTQYF	TGCGCCAGCAGCCCCTCAGCCAGGGGAACAGATACGCAGTATTTT
NA	NA	TRBV24-1	TRBJ2-5	CATMGWGPQETQYF	TGTGCCACCATGGGTTGGGGGCCCCAAGAGACCCAGTACTTC
NA	NA	TRBV6-2/TRBV6-3	TRBJ2-1	CASSFWTDRDEQFF	TGTGCCAGCAGTTTTTGGACAGATCGGGATGAGCAGTTCTTC
NA	TRBD1	TRBV2	TRBJ2-7	CASSPGTGSYEQYF	TGTGCCAGCAGCCCCGGGACAGGGTCCTACGAGCAGTACTTC
NA	NA	TRBV6-5	TRBJ2-1	CASSYSRVGRQFF	TGTGCCAGCAGTTACTCGCGGGTCGGACGCCAGTTCTTC
NA	TRBD1	TRBV19	TRBJ2-5	CASMGIGTGEETQYF	TGTGCCAGTATGGGGATCGGGACAGGGGAAGAGACCCAGTACTTC
once	NA	TRBV18	TRBJ2-5	CASSSQETQYF	TGTGCCAGCTCATCTCAAGAGACCCAGTACTTC
NA	NA	TRBV18	TRBJ2-3	CASFGQRGTDTQYF	TGTGCCAGCTTTGGCCAGCGGGGCACAGATACGCAGTATTTT
NA	TRBD2	TRBV7-2	TRBJ2-1	CASSLRPWEGEQFF	TGTGCCAGCAGCTTAAGACCCTGGGAGGGTGAGCAGTTCTTC
NA	NA	TRBV2	TRBJ2-7	CASSDTPRGEQYF	TGTGCCAGCAGTGACACCCCGCGGGGCGAGCAGTACTTC
NA	TRBD1	TRBV7-2	TRBJ1-6	CASSPRDRLSPLHF	TGTGCCAGCAGCCCACGGGACAGGCTTTCACCCCTCCACTTT
once	TRBD2	TRBV7-9	TRBJ2-3	CASSGTGRGITYTQYF	TGTGCCAGCAGCGGGACGGGGAGGGGAATCACTTATACGCAGTATTTT
NA	NA	TRBV9	TRBJ1-5	CASSVDADIRANQPQHF	TGTGCCAGCAGCGTGGACGCGGACATCCGAGCAAATCAGCCCCAGCATTTT
NA	TRBD2	TRBV18	TRBJ2-7	CASSSSGGAYEQYF	TGTGCCAGCTCATCGTCGGGGGGGGCCTACGAGCAGTACTTC
NA	TRBD2	TRBV11-2	TRBJ2-7	CASSLQAGGYEQYF	TGTGCCAGCAGCTTACAAGCGGGAGGGTACGAGCAGTACTTC
NA	NA	TRBV21-1	TRBJ2-7	CASSKLRGATYEQYF	TGTGCCAGCAGCAAACTCAGGGGCGCTACCTACGAGCAGTACTTC
few	NA	TRBV7-2	TRBJ1-5	CASSLDSPQPQHF	TGTGCCAGCAGCTTAGATTCTCCGCAGCCCCAGCATTTT